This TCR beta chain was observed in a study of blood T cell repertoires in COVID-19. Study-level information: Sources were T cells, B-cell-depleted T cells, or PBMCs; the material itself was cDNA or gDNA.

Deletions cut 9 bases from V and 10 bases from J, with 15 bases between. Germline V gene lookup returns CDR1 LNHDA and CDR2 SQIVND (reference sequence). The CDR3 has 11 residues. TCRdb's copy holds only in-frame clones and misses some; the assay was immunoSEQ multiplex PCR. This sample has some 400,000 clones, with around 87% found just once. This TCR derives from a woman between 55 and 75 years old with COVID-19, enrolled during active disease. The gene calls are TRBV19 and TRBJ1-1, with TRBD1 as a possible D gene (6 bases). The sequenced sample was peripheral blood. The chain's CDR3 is CAREGEGGAFF. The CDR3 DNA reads TGTGCCAGAGAGGGGGAAGGGGGAGCTTTCTTT.